The rows below give T cell receptor beta chains drawn from one sample of a study of control samples from healthy donors and cancer patients. Data came from immunoSEQ multiplex PCR; TCRdb stores just in-frame clones and leaves some out. The repertoire holds approximately 170,000 clones, with around nine tenths as singletons. Sequencing was carried out using blood. Receptor source: a woman aged 30 to 39 in good health. CDR3s include the opening cysteine and the closing phenylalanine or tryptophan. A D gene is named only where the DNA matches it firmly.

d_gene: NA
j_gene: TRBJ1-4
v_gene: TRBV28
CDR3aa: CASSSPGPGQGNEKLFF
CDR3nt: TGTGCCAGCAGTTCACCGGGACCCGGGCAGGGGAATGAAAAACTGTTTTTT

d_gene: TRBD1
j_gene: TRBJ2-5
v_gene: TRBV9
CDR3aa: CASSSRQGDYQETQYF
CDR3nt: TGTGCCAGCAGCTCAAGACAGGGGGACTACCAAGAGACCCAGTACTTC

d_gene: TRBD2
j_gene: TRBJ2-1
v_gene: TRBV27
CDR3aa: CAIALGASGRNEQFF
CDR3nt: TGTGCCATCGCTTTAGGGGCTAGCGGGAGGAATGAGCAGTTCTTC

d_gene: NA
j_gene: TRBJ1-1
v_gene: TRBV4-1
CDR3aa: CASSQVGGRNTEAFF
CDR3nt: TGCGCCAGCAGCCAAGTGGGGGGTCGGAACACTGAAGCTTTCTTT

d_gene: NA
j_gene: TRBJ1-2
v_gene: TRBV19
CDR3aa: CASSIGFGRGRSNYGYTF
CDR3nt: TGTGCCAGTAGTATCGGCTTTGGCAGGGGACGCTCTAACTATGGCTACACCTTC

d_gene: TRBD2
j_gene: TRBJ2-1
v_gene: TRBV19
CDR3aa: CASGTTPYNEQFF
CDR3nt: TGTGCCAGCGGGACTACCCCCTACAATGAGCAGTTCTTC

d_gene: NA
j_gene: TRBJ2-1
v_gene: TRBV6-4
CDR3aa: CASSVDGYEQFF
CDR3nt: TGTGCCAGCAGTGTGGACGGGTATGAGCAGTTCTTC

d_gene: NA
j_gene: TRBJ2-7
v_gene: TRBV3-1/TRBV3-2
CDR3aa: CASSLPGVLYEQYF
CDR3nt: TGTGCCAGCAGCCTCCCCGGGGTCCTATACGAGCAGTACTTC

d_gene: TRBD2
j_gene: TRBJ2-2
v_gene: TRBV12-5
CDR3aa: CASEPGLAGNTGELFF
CDR3nt: TGTGCTAGTGAACCGGGACTAGCGGGGAACACCGGGGAGCTGTTTTTT

d_gene: NA
j_gene: TRBJ1-1
v_gene: TRBV12-3/TRBV12-4
CDR3aa: CASSLGAEAFF
CDR3nt: TGTGCCAGCAGTTTAGGGGCTGAAGCTTTCTTT

d_gene: NA
j_gene: TRBJ2-4
v_gene: TRBV19
CDR3aa: CASSIDRRGLAKNIQYF
CDR3nt: TGTGCCAGTAGTATAGATCGACGGGGCCTAGCCAAAAACATTCAGTACTTC

d_gene: TRBD1
j_gene: TRBJ2-2
v_gene: TRBV6-4
CDR3aa: CASSDYGTGGNTGELFF
CDR3nt: TGTGCCAGCAGTGACTACGGGACAGGGGGGAACACCGGGGAGCTGTTTTTT